This T cell receptor (beta chain) was identified in a study of molecular identifiers for immune sequencing clone quantification. This clonotype appeared many times. This CDR3 region has 15 residues. Trimming removed 3 bases at V and 4 bases at J, with 15 bases between. The germline V gene encodes CDR1 SGHTA and CDR2 FQGNSA. Previously published methods and listed TCR primers were used for the bulk TCR libraries. TCRdb analysed the PCR reads with MiXCR anew, one entry per CDR3 protein. The sample yields over 600,000 distinct CDR3 sequences, just under 20% seen once. The TCR sequence derives from a human donor in good health. Some libraries in this study had Jurkat cell RNA spiked in. This chain links TRBV7-2 with TRBJ1-2; tentative D call: TRBD1 (6 bases). The sequencing sample was made of naive CD8+ T cells from blood, with Jurkat cell RNA spiked in. Subset noted: FACS-sorted CD8+CD4-CCR7+CD45RA+ naive T cells. The chain's CDR3 is CASSFLQGRPYGYTF. DNA of the CDR3: TGTGCCAGCAGCTTCCTACAGGGAAGGCCCTATGGCTACACCTTC.